The 11 T cell receptor beta chains reported below all come from one sample, sequenced in a study of T cells in Graves' hyperthyroidism and ophthalmopathy. RNA transcripts yielded amplified TCR beta CDR3 regions. The HTBI primer set drove a first-round RT-PCR of the TCR CDR3. TCRdb reprocessed the multiplex PCR reads with MiXCR, giving one entry per CDR3 protein. The table lists about 290,000 distinct CDR3 sequences, 12% to 15% of them singletons. The sample consisted of blood. These receptors all come from a woman in her thirties or forties with Graves' hyperthyroidism.

This clonotype has at least ten counts. The chain carries TRBV5-5 and TRBJ2-7; the D is unclear. Per germline, CDR1 SGHKS and CDR2 YYEKEE (reference sequence). The V end was cut by 3 bases, the J end by 5 bases, with 21 bases between. CDR3 length equals 16 residues. Here the CDR3 reads CASSSPPDTLHHEQYF. The CDR3 nucleotides are TGTGCCAGCAGCTCCCCTCCTGACACGTTACACCACGAGCAGTACTTC.

The table lists this clonotype with many counts. At one of its ends the junction is not consistent with the germline gene, which may arise from a read error. The chain joins TRBV5-8 to TRBJ1-2; D gene unclear. The CDR3 runs to 13 residues. Germline CDR1 is SGHTS and CDR2 is YDEGEE. CDR3 coding DNA: TGTGCCAGCAGCCCAAGCCTCCACTACGGCTACACCTTC. The encoded protein is CASSPSLHYGYTF.

Many counts were recorded for this clonotype. The rearrangement uses TRBV27 and TRBJ2-7; unclear D gene. V was trimmed by 3 bases and J by 0 bases, leaving 9 bases between them. This CDR3 contains 14 residues. Germline assignment: CDR1 MNHEY and CDR2 SMNVEV (reference sequence). CDR3 sequence (DNA): TGTGCCAGCAGTTTCTACGGAAACTCCTACGAGCAGTACTTC. Its translation: CASSFYGNSYEQYF.

Ten or more counts support this clonotype. The chain has TRBV20-1 and TRBJ2-5, with TRBD2 as a possible D gene (5 bases). This CDR3 has 16 residues. Trimming left V 1 base short and J 4 bases short, with 19 bases between. Germline CDR1 is DFQATT and CDR2 is SNEGSKA (reference sequence). CDR3 in amino acids: CSARVDGVGLLETQYF. The CDR3 nucleotides read TGCAGTGCTAGAGTGGACGGGGTGGGTCTTTTAGAGACCCAGTACTTC.

This clonotype appeared a few times. This may be a read error, as it is one base from a much larger clone. The conserved final phenylalanine or tryptophan is absent from the CDR3, which likely points to a read error. The chain employs TRBV7-2 and TRBJ1-2, with a weak D call TRBD1 (5 bases). The CDR3 contains 13 residues. Germline V lookup: CDR1 SGHTA, CDR2 FQGNSA. V shed 5 bases and J shed 7 bases, with 14 bases lying between them. CDR3 nucleotides: TGTGCCAGCAGCACGTTCCCGGGGCCTGGCTACACCCTC. Its translation: CASSTFPGPGYTL.

This clonotype was seen many times. V gene TRBV5-1 combines with J gene TRBJ2-7, with D possibly being TRBD2 (7 bases). CDR1 is SGHRS, CDR2 YFSETQ, per germline. V lost 0 bases, J lost 3 bases, and 16 bases lay in between. The CDR3 loop spans 16 amino acids. The CDR3 sequence is CASSLGVARGHYEQYF. The CDR3 DNA reads as TGCGCCAGCAGCTTGGGGGTTGCGCGGGGGCACTACGAGCAGTACTTC.

Many counts were recorded for this clonotype. This chain uses TRBV20-1 with TRBJ1-1, with TRBD1 as a possible D gene (6 bases). Germline CDR1 reads DFQATT; CDR2 reads SNEGSKA (reference sequence). The CDR3 runs to 15 residues. V lost 6 bases to trimming and J lost 3 bases, with 20 bases between them. The CDR3 protein is CSAKNPRGGDTEAFF. CDR3 DNA sequence: TGCAGTGCCAAGAACCCCAGGGGAGGTGACACTGAAGCTTTCTTT.

Written as DNA, the CDR3 is TGTGCCAGCAGCTTTAGCGGGAAGTATTACAATGAGCAGTTCTTC. Its translation: CASSFSGKYYNEQFF. The chain combines TRBV14 with TRBJ2-1; 8 nucleotides line up with TRBD2. The CDR3 sequence is 15 residues long. J gave up 4 bases and V 5 bases, and 7 bases lay outside the gene matches. Germline V gene sequence: CDR1 SGHDN, CDR2 FVKESK.

At least ten counts were recorded for this clonotype. The chain is built from TRBV30 and TRBJ2-7; 7 positions agree with TRBD1. The CDR3 sequence is 11 residues long. Germline lookup yields CDR1 GTSNPN and CDR2 SVGIG (reference sequence). V lost 5 bases, J lost 7 bases, and 5 bases stayed unmatched. The CDR3: CAWSRQGEQYF. In nucleotides, the CDR3 is TGTGCCTGGTCCAGACAGGGTGAGCAGTACTTC.

To note about this clonotype: One end of the junction varies from germline; a read error may be responsible. The chain's CDR3 is CSAVTRGANCGYTF. DNA of the CDR3: TGCAGTGCCGTCACTCGGGGGGCTAACTGTGGCTACACCTTC. This chain connects TRBV20-1 to TRBJ1-2, with a weak D call TRBD1 (6 bases). Germline CDR1 is DFQATT and CDR2 is SNEGSKA (reference sequence). The CDR3 has 14 amino acids.

There are many counts of this clonotype. The DNA of the CDR3 is TGTGCCACTTGGACCACAGGGTCAGATACGCAGTATTTT. It specifies CATWTTGSDTQYF. V is TRBV10-3 and J is TRBJ2-3; TRBD1 is a possible D gene (6 bases). Trimming took off 10 bases at V and 4 bases at J, with 15 bases between the two ends. From germline, CDR1 is ENHRY and CDR2 SYGVKD. The CDR3 contains 13 residues.